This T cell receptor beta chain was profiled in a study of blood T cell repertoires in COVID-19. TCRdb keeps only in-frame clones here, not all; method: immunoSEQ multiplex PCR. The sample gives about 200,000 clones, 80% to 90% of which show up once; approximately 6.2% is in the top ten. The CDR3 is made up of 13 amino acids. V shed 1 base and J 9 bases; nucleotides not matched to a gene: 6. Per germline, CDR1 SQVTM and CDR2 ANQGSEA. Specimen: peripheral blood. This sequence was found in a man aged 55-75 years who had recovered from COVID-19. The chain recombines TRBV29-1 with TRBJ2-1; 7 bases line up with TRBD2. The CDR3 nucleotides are TGCAGCGTTGAAGTAGCGGGTTATGGTGAGCAGTTCTTC. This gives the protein CSVEVAGYGEQFF.